The clone carrying this T cell receptor (beta chain) has ten or more counts. The antigen is undetermined. V was cut by 0 bases and J by 1 base, with 7 bases left in between. Germline assignment: CDR1 SGHRS and CDR2 YFSETQ. This CDR3 contains 15 residues. Both TCR beta VDJ combination and CDR3 sequence profiling were carried out. Genomic DNA was the template for this profiling. One entry per CDR3 protein, called by TCRdb with MiXCR from the reads. The sample holds about 190,000 distinct CDR3 sequences, roughly half seen once. The sample is drawn from a study of CD8+CD57+ T cells in acquired aplastic anemia. At the level of the study: For CD4+ cells, healthy donors had an average of about 11 million reads.

Study-wide findings and caveats: Any difference that existed in CD8+ Simpson's diversity between patients and controls was not significant. Around 29 shared CD8+ CDR3s appeared highly expressed within patients' immunodominant clones.

What was sequenced was sorted CD4+, CD8+, or CD8+CD57+ T cells (not recorded which) from PBMCs. This TCR derives from a human donor in good health, serving as a control. The chain has TRBV5-1 and TRBJ2-2; perhaps TRBD1 as D (6 bases). The CDR3, as DNA: TGCGCCAGCAGCTTGGTACAGGGGAACACCGGGGAGCTGTTTTTT. Residues: CASSLVQGNTGELFF.